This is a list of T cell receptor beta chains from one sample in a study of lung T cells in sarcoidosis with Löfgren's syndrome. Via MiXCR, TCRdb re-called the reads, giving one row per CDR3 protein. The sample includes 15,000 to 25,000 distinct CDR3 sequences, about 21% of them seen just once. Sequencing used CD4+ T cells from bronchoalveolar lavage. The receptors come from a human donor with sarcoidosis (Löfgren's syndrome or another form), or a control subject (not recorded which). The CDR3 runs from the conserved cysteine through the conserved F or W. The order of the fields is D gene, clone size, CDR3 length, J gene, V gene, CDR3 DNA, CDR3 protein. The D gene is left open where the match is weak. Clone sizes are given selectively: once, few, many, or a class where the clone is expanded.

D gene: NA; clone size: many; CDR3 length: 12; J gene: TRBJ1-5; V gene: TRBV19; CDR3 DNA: TGTGCCAGTAGTACCCCCAATCAGCCCCAGCATTTT; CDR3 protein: CASSTPNQPQHF
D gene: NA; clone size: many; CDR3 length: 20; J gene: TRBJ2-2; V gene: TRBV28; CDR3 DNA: TGTGCCAGCAGTTTTTGGTTAGGGGGGATTAGACAGGGAGACACCGGGGAGCTGTTTTTT; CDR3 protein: CASSFWLGGIRQGDTGELFF
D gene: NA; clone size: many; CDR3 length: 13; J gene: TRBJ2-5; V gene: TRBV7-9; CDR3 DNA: TGTGCCAGCAGCTTACTCGACCAAGAGACCCAGTACTTC; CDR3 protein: CASSLLDQETQYF
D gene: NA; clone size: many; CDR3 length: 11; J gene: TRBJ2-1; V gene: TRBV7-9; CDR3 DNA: TGTGCCAGCAGCATATACAATGAGCAGTTCTTC; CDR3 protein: CASSIYNEQFF
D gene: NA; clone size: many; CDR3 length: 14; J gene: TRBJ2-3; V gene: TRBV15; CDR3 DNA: TGTGCCACCAGCACCCCCCAGGACACAGATACGCAGTATTTT; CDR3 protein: CATSTPQDTDTQYF
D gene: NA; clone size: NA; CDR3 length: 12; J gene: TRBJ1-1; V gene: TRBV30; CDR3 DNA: TGTGCCTGGAGGCAAATGAACGCTGAAGCTTTCTTT; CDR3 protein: CAWRQMNAEAFF
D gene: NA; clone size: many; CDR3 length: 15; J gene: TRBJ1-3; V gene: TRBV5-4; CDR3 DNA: TGTGCCAGCACCGGAGACCCAAAGGCTGGAAACACCATATATTTT; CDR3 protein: CASTGDPKAGNTIYF
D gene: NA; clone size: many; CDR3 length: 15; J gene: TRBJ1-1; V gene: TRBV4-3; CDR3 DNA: TGCGCCAGCAGCCCCGGGGGGGGGGCCGGCACTGAAGCTTTCTTT; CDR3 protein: CASSPGGGAGTEAFF
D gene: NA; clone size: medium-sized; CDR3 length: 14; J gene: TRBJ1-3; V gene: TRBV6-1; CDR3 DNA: TGTGCCAGCAGTGCCCTAGGGGCCGGAAACACCATATATTTT; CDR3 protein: CASSALGAGNTIYF
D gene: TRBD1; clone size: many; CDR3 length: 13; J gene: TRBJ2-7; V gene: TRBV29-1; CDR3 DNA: TGCAGCGTCCGGACAGGGGTAGACTACGAGCAGTACTTC; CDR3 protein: CSVRTGVDYEQYF
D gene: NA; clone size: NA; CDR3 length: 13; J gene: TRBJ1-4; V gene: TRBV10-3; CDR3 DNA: TGTGCCATCAGCGGACAGTTAAATGGAAAACTGTTTTTT; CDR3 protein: CAISGQLNGKLFF
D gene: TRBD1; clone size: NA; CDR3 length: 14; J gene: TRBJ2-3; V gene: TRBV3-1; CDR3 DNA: TGTGCCAGCAGCGAACTACAGGGGATCGATACGCAGTATTTT; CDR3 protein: CASSELQGIDTQYF
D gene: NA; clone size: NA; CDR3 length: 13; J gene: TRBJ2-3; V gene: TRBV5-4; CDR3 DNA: TGTGCCAGCAGGGGCAGGGGGGCAGATACGCAGTATTTT; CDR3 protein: CASRGRGADTQYF
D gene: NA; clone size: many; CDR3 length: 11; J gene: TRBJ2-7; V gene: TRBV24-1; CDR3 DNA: TGTGCCACCAGTGATCTTTACGAGCAGTACTTC; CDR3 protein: CATSDLYEQYF
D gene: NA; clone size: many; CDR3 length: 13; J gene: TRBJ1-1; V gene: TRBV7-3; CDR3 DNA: TGTGCCAGCAGCTTATCGGGGGTGACTGAAGCTTTCTTT; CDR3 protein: CASSLSGVTEAFF
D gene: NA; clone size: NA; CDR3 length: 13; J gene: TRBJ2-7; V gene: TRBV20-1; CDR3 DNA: TGCAGTGCTCCCAGGGGCAGGACCTTCGAGCAGTACTTC; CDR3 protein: CSAPRGRTFEQYF
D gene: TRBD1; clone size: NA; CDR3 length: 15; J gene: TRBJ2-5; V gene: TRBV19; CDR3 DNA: TGTGCCAGTAGTCCCAGGGGGTACGTCGACGAGACCCAGTACTTC; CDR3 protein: CASSPRGYVDETQYF
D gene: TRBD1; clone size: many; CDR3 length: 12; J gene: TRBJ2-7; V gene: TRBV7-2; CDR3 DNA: TGTGCCAGCAGCGTATGGACAGGCGAGCAGTACTTC; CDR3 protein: CASSVWTGEQYF
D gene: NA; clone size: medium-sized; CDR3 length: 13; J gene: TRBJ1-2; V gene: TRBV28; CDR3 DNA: TGTGCCAGCAGCGAAAGGCTACTTTATGGCTACACCTTC; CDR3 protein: CASSERLLYGYTF
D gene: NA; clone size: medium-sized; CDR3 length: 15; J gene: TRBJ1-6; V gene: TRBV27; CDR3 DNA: TGTGCCAGCAGTTTCTCAGGGCGCAGAAATTCACCCCTCCACTTT; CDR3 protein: CASSFSGRRNSPLHF
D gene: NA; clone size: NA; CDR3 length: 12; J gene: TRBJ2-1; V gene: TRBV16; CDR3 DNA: TGTGCCAGCAGCCAAGGGGGCGATGAGCGGTTCTTC; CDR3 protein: CASSQGGDERFF
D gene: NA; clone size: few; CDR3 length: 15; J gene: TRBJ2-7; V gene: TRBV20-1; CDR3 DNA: TGCAGTGCTAGAGACCGGGCTACACTCTCCTACGAGCAGTACTTC; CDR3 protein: CSARDRATLSYEQYF
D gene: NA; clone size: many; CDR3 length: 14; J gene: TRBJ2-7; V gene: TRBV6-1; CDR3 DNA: TGTGCCAGCAGGAGGACGGCGAGTACCTACGAGCAGTACTTC; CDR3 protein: CASRRTASTYEQYF
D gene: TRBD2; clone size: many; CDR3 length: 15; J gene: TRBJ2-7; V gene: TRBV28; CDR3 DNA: TGTGCCAGCAGTTTCGCTAGCGGACCCCCCTACGAGCAGTACTTC; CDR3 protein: CASSFASGPPYEQYF
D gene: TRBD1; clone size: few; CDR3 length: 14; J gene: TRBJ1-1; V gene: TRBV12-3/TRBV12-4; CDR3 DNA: TGTGCCAGCAGCAACCCTACAGGGGGCACTGAAGCTTTCTTT; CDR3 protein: CASSNPTGGTEAFF
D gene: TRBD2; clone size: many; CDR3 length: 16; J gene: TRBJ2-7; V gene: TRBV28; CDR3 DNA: TGTGCCAGCAACCCGCAACTTCCTGGACTAGCGGGCGAGCAGTACTTC; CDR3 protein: CASNPQLPGLAGEQYF
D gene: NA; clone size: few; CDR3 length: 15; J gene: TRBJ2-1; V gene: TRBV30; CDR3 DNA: TGTGCCTGGAGTGTAGGTAGCGTAGTAAACAATGAGCAGTTCTTC; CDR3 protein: CAWSVGSVVNNEQFF
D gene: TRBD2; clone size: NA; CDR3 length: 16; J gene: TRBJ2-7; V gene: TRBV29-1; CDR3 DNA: TGCAGCGTGGGGGCAGGACTAGCGGGAGAGGTCTACGAGCAGTACTTC; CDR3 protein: CSVGAGLAGEVYEQYF
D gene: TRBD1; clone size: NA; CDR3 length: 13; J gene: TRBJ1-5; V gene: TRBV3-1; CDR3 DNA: TGTGCCAGCAGCCAGACAGGGGTTCAGCCCCAGCATTTT; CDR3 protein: CASSQTGVQPQHF
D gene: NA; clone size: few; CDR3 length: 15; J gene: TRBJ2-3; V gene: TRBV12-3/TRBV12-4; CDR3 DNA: TGTGCCAGCAGTTTTGTTCGGGGGACCACAGATACGCAGTATTTT; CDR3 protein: CASSFVRGTTDTQYF
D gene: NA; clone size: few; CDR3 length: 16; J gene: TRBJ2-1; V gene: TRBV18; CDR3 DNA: TGTGCCAGCTCACCCACAGATCCCGTCTCCTACAATGAGCAGTTCTTC; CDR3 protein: CASSPTDPVSYNEQFF
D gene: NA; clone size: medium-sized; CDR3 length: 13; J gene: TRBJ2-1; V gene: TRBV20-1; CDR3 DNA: TGCAGTGCTAGCGGGAGTGGGGCTCGAGAGCAGTTCTTC; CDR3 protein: CSASGSGAREQFF
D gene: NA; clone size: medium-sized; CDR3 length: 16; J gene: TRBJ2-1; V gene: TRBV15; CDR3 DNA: TGTGCCACCAGCAGTTTACAGGGCATGGCCTACAATGAGCAGTTCTTC; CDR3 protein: CATSSLQGMAYNEQFF
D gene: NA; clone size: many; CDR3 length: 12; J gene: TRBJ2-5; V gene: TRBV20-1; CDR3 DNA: TGCAGTGCTTCGGACGGACAAGAGACCCAGTACTTC; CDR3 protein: CSASDGQETQYF
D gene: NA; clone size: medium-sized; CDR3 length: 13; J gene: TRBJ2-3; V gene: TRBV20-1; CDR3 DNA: TGCAGTGCTAGAGATTCAGGGCCAGATACGCAGTATTTT; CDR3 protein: CSARDSGPDTQYF
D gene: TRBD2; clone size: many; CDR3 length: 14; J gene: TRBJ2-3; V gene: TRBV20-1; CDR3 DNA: TGCAGTGCTCTTAGCGGGGTTAGCACAGATACGCAGTATTTT; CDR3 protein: CSALSGVSTDTQYF